This TCR beta chain comes out of a study of neurological immune-mediated disorders. This clonotype was seen many times. The length of the CDR3 is 13 residues. From germline, CDR1 is SQVTM and CDR2 ANQGSEA. V trimming: 3 bases; J trimming: 4 bases; junction bases outside the gene matches: 3. In TCRdb, the 5' RACE reads were re-called with MiXCR into one record per CDR3 protein. The sample has fewer than 70,000 distinct CDR3 sequences, about 10% seen once; the top ten hold around 12%. This sample's time point: longitudinal time-point 2. This receptor was taken from a man between 25 and 39 years old in good health. Material: PBMCs. The chain recombines TRBV29-1 with TRBJ2-5, with 9 nucleotides matching TRBD1. CDR3 in amino acids: CSVEWDRVETQYF. The CDR3 DNA reads TGCAGCGTTGAGTGGGACAGGGTAGAGACCCAGTACTTC.